This TCR beta chain was retrieved from a study of T cell changes during pregnancy in multiple sclerosis. With 0 bases removed from V and 5 bases from J, the gap between germline ends came to 15 bases. The CDR3 is 16 residues long. CDR1 is SGHRS, CDR2 YFSETQ, per germline. Libraries were prepared by immunoSEQ multiplex PCR; TCRdb keeps only in-frame clonotypes and omits some of them. The repertoire holds approximately 93,000 clones, with around 93% as singletons. The TCR was taken from a female donor with multiple sclerosis, enrolled in a pregnancy study. The sample here was peripheral blood, taken before pregnancy. V and J are TRBV5-1 and TRBJ1-3; perhaps TRBD1 as D (5 bases). CDR3 in DNA: TGCGCCAGCAGCTTGGTGGGTCAGGGATCGAGAAACACCATATATTTT. Its protein is CASSLVGQGSRNTIYF. The full variable domain, completed using reference TRBV5-1 and TRBJ1-3, is KAGVTQTPRYLIKTRGQQVTLSCSPISGHRSVSWYQQTPGQGLQFLFEYFSETQRNKGNFPGRFSGRQFSNSRSEMNVSTLELGDSALYLCASSLVGQGSRNTIYFGEGSWLTVV.